One sample yielded the 9 T cell receptor beta chains listed below, sequenced in a study of long-term antiretroviral therapy in people with HIV. They ran version v3.0 of the immunoSEQ assay at survey level. Libraries were prepared by immunoSEQ multiplex PCR; TCRdb keeps only in-frame clonotypes and omits some of them. The sample records over 40,000 clones, approximately 94% being singletons. This specimen consisted of unsorted PBMCs, obtained 9 to 9.5 years after starting antiretroviral therapy. The receptors were sampled from a man aged 25-45 years with HIV.

The V gene is TRBV5-1, the J gene TRBJ1-2; a weak D match, TRBD1 (5 bases). The ends were cut back, 4 bases at V and 9 bases at J, with 16 bases in the middle. This CDR3 has 13 amino acids. Looked up from germline, CDR1 is SGHRS and CDR2 is YFSETQ. The CDR3, as DNA: TGCGCCAGCAGCCAGGGACGGACCTCACGCTACACCTTC. This gives the protein CASSQGRTSRYTF.

This clone was picked up a small number of times. The chain employs TRBV9 and TRBJ2-5; the D gene is possibly TRBD2 (6 bases). The CDR3 loop spans 14 amino acids. Between the trimmed V and J ends, which lost 0 bases and 2 bases, there was a span of 8 bases. In germline, CDR1 is SGDLS, CDR2 YYNGEE. The CDR3 coding sequence is TGTGCCAGCAGCGTAGATGGGGGGCAAGAGACCCAGTACTTC. Amino acid sequence: CASSVDGGQETQYF.

The rearrangement links TRBV7-3 to TRBJ2-2, with D perhaps given as TRBD1 or TRBD2 (5 bases each). V was pared by 6 bases and J by 3 bases, with 14 bases between. Germline V gives CDR1 SGHTA, CDR2 FQGTGA. The CDR3 length is 15 residues. The CDR3 reads CASSYRVGDTGELFF. DNA of the CDR3: TGTGCCAGCAGTTATCGGGTGGGGGACACCGGGGAGCTGTTTTTT. Variable domain in full (rest from reference TRBV7-3 and TRBJ2-2): GAGVSQTPSNKVTEKGKYVELRCDPISGHTALYWYRQSLGQGPEFLIYFQGTGAADDSGLPNDRFFAVRPEGSVSTLKIQRTERGDSAVYLCASSYRVGDTGELFFGEGSRLTVL.

This chain connects TRBV27 to TRBJ2-3; unclear D gene. The CDR3 length is 15 residues. Trimming shortened V by 4 bases and J by 3 bases, and 14 bases separated the two germline ends. CDR1 and CDR2 (germline): MNHEY, SMNVEV (reference sequence). Written as DNA, the CDR3 is TGTGCCAGCAGTTCTCTCAATCGGGTGACAGATACGCAGTATTTT. This codes for CASSSLNRVTDTQYF.

The rearrangement joins TRBV6-5 to TRBJ2-7, with D perhaps TRBD1 (6 bases). V lost 6 bases, J lost 5 bases, and 11 bases lay in between. Germline V lookup: CDR1 MNHEY, CDR2 SVGAGI. CDR3 length: 12 amino acids. DNA for the CDR3: TGTGCCAGCAGGTCGGGACACCACGAGCAGTACTTC. It specifies CASRSGHHEQYF.

The chain joins TRBV5-8 to TRBJ2-1, with 8 bases that match TRBD2. This CDR3 region has 15 residues. Germline V CDR1 and CDR2: SGHTS, YDEGEE. V lost 2 bases, J lost 8 bases, and 9 bases stayed unmatched. The CDR3 DNA is TGTGCCAGCAGCTTAACGGGGGGGGCCAAGGATGAGCAGTTCTTC. It translates to CASSLTGGAKDEQFF.

This chain links TRBV19 with TRBJ1-6; no firm D call. Germline V gene data show CDR1 as LNHDA and CDR2 as SQIVND (reference sequence). CDR3 length equals 16 residues. The V gene lost 6 bases and the J gene lost 3 bases, with 15 bases spanning the gap. The DNA of the CDR3 is TGTGCCAGTAGGAACCGGGCCCGGGGCTATAATTCACCCCTCCACTTT. The encoded protein is CASRNRARGYNSPLHF.

This chain uses TRBV2 with TRBJ2-2; 8 bases are shared with TRBD1. V lost 6 bases to trimming and J lost 1 base; unmatched junction nucleotides: 4. The CDR3 sequence is 15 residues long. Germline V gene lookup returns CDR1 SNHLY and CDR2 FYNNEI. The CDR3 sequence: CASSSTGVNTGELFF. The CDR3 region has the DNA TGTGCCAGCAGCTCGACAGGGGTGAACACCGGGGAGCTGTTTTTT.

This rearrangement joins TRBV28 to TRBJ2-5; D gene ambiguous. V was clipped by 6 bases and J by 3 bases, with 5 bases between them. The CDR3 extends over 11 amino acids. Germline V gene lookup returns CDR1 MDHEN and CDR2 SYDVKM. CDR3 sequence: CASRSEETQYF. The CDR3 DNA follows: TGTGCCAGCAGGTCAGAAGAGACCCAGTACTTC.